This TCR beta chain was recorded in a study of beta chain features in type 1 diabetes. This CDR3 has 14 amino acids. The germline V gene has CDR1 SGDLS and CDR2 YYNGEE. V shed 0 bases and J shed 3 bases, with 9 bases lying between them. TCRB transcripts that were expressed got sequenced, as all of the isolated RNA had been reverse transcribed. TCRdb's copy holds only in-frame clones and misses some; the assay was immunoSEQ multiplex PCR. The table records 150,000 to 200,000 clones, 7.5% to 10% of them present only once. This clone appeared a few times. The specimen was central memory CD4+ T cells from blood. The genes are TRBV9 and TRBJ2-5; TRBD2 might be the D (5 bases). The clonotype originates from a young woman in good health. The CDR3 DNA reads TGTGCCAGCAGCGTAGCGGTGGGAGAAGAGACCCAGTACTTC. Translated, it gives CASSVAVGEETQYF.